This T cell receptor (beta chain) was obtained from a study of human T cells and chemical hapten exposure. Overall study: Mainly, slight library volume differences in the pool made TCR yields vary.

Findings of the study overall: Because they had alopecia, donors may respond immunologically unlike healthy people.

This CDR3 has 15 residues. Germline-derived CDR1 and CDR2 are DFQATT and SNEGSKA (reference sequence). The count of this clonotype is one. Antigen specificity is unknown. A read error may explain this, as a much larger clone is one base away. In TCRdb, the RACE reads were re-called with MiXCR into one record per CDR3 protein. The profile shows under 300,000 distinct CDR3 sequences, approximately 8% of them singletons. Described time point: pre-sensitization, week 0. The treatment was: therapeutic diphenylcyclopropenone sensitization with weekly scalp DPC. The sample was whole blood, taken in connection with sensitization to the hapten diphenylcyclopropenone (DPC). The genes are TRBV20-1 and TRBJ1-6; 8 bases agree with TRBD1. This TCR was recovered from a man between 18 and 29 years old with alopecia areata. Some clones in this sample may be carry-over from other donors' samples. CDR3 in amino acids: CSATAGGRNNSLLHF. In nucleotides, the CDR3 is TGCAGTGCGACGGCAGGGGGCCGGAATAATTCACTCCTCCACTTT.